These 26 T cell receptor beta chains originate from one sample sequenced in a study of T cell responses to AZD1222 COVID-19 vaccine. Assay: immunoSEQ multiplex PCR; the TCRdb copy retains only in-frame clones and omits some. Altogether roughly 170,000 clones are present, 85% to 95% being singletons, with the ten largest covering roughly 1.7%. The specimen was peripheral blood, collected 28 days after the second AZD1222 dose. These receptors were obtained from an adult who received the AZD1222 COVID-19 vaccine.

V is TRBV7-3 and J is TRBJ1-1; D is possibly TRBD1 (6 bases). CDR1 and CDR2 from the germline V gene are SGHTA and FQGTGA. V was cut by 3 bases and J by 2 bases, with 13 bases left in between. The CDR3 is 15 residues long. CDR3 region: CASSLSPGVNTEAFF. The CDR3 DNA reads as TGTGCCAGCAGCTTGAGTCCAGGGGTCAACACTGAAGCTTTCTTT.

The chain combines TRBV4-3 with TRBJ2-7; 7 bases are a match to TRBD1. V gave up 1 base and J gave up 5 bases; unmatched junction bases: 8. The CDR3 loop spans 15 amino acids. Per germline, CDR1 LGHNA and CDR2 YSLEER. For the CDR3, the DNA is TGCGCCAGCAGCCAAGTGGAGACAGGGAGCCACGAGCAGTACTTC. Residues: CASSQVETGSHEQYF.

This clone was observed once. The V call is TRBV11-2, the J call TRBJ2-7, with TRBD1 identical over 7 bases. J lost 3 bases, V lost 2 bases, and 4 bases had no gene match. Germline-derived CDR1 and CDR2 are SGHAT and FQNNGV. The CDR3 has 14 amino acids. This chain's CDR3 is CASSLSQGHYEQYF. CDR3 DNA sequence: TGTGCCAGCAGCTTATCACAGGGGCACTACGAGCAGTACTTC.

This clone was detected only a few times. The CDR3 nucleotides read TGTGCCAGCTCCCGGGACAGCTTATCCTACGAGCAGTACTTC. Translating gives CASSRDSLSYEQYF. V gene TRBV7-9 combines with J gene TRBJ2-7; 7 bases line up with TRBD1. CDR1 is SEHNR, CDR2 FQNEAQ, per germline (reference sequence). The CDR3 is made up of 14 amino acids. V shed 8 bases, J shed 1 base, and the junction held 8 bases outside the gene matches.

The chain links TRBV25-1 to TRBJ2-3; D uncertain. Trimming took 3 bases from V and 0 from J, leaving 7 bases between them. The CDR3 is made up of 14 amino acids. CDR1 and CDR2 (germline): MGHDK, SYGVNS. CDR3 coding DNA: TGTGCCAGCAGTGAGGGGTATAGCACAGATACGCAGTATTTT. It codes for CASSEGYSTDTQYF.

The chain joins TRBV18 to TRBJ1-5; D is perhaps TRBD1 (6 bases). The V gene lost 2 bases and the J gene lost 0 bases, with 14 bases spanning the gap. The germline CDR1 and CDR2 sequences are KGHSH and LQKENI. This CDR3 region has 17 residues. The DNA for the CDR3 is TGTGCCAGCTCACCAGCCCAGGGGTCTTATAGCAATCAGCCCCAGCATTTT. This gives the protein CASSPAQGSYSNQPQHF.

The rearrangement links TRBV19 to TRBJ1-4; unclear D gene. Germline CDR1 reads LNHDA; CDR2 reads SQIVND (reference sequence). This CDR3 is built from 15 residues. The V end lost 4 bases, the J end lost 7 bases, and 16 bases lay between the germline ends. The chain's CDR3 is CASSTGAGLLEKLFF. DNA for the CDR3: TGTGCCAGTAGTACTGGAGCGGGGTTACTTGAAAAACTGTTTTTT. Complete variable domain (other parts from reference TRBV19 and TRBJ1-4): DGGITQSPKYLFRKEGQNVTLSCEQNLNHDAMYWYRQDPGQGLRLIYYSQIVNDFQKGDIAEGYSVSREKKESFPLTVTSAQKNPTAFYLCASSTGAGLLEKLFFGSGTQLSVL.

This clone came up a few times. The chain recombines TRBV2 with TRBJ1-1; the D gene is possibly TRBD1 (6 bases). CDR3 length equals 13 residues. Germline CDR1 reads SNHLY; CDR2 reads FYNNEI. V lost 8 bases and J lost 1, with 11 bases in between. The DNA of the CDR3 is TGTGCCAGCGGGGTGACAGGGAACACTGAAGCTTTCTTT. Translating it yields CASGVTGNTEAFF.

The V gene is TRBV6-5, the J gene TRBJ2-3; 12 bases map to TRBD1. The junction had 6 bases not matched to a gene; V was cut back by 2 bases and J by 6 bases. The germline CDR1 and CDR2 sequences are MNHEY and SVGAGI. The CDR3 loop spans 16 amino acids. The CDR3 sequence: CASSYPGQGARDTQYF. DNA of the CDR3: TGTGCCAGCAGTTACCCGGGACAGGGGGCGCGGGATACGCAGTATTTT.

J is TRBJ2-7 and V is TRBV11-2, with TRBD2 matching over 7 bases. Germline V lookup: CDR1 SGHAT, CDR2 FQNNGV. V dropped 4 bases and J dropped 9; count of bases not matched to a gene: 6. The CDR3 sequence is 12 residues long. CDR3 protein: CASSWGGKVQYF. CDR3 bases: TGTGCCAGCAGCTGGGGAGGGAAAGTGCAGTACTTC.

The rearrangement joins TRBV14 to TRBJ2-4; D could derive from TRBD1 or TRBD2 (5 bases each). This CDR3 spans 20 amino acids. V gave up 0 bases and J gave up 0 bases, with 21 bases separating them. Per the germline V gene, CDR1 is SGHDN and CDR2 is FVKESK. The chain's CDR3 is CASSQDQTFRDALAKNIQYF. CDR3 in DNA: TGTGCCAGCAGCCAAGATCAAACTTTTCGGGACGCATTAGCCAAAAACATTCAGTACTTC.

This chain uses TRBV7-2 with TRBJ1-2; no clear D. Trimming removed 5 bases at V and 7 bases at J, with 20 bases between. The CDR3 covers 15 residues. CDR1 is SGHTA, CDR2 FQGNSA, per germline. CDR3 region: CASSRTREQTRGYTF. The CDR3 coding sequence is TGTGCCAGCAGCCGCACGAGGGAACAAACACGTGGCTACACCTTC.

The rearrangement uses TRBV6-6 and TRBJ2-3, with no clear D. CDR1 is MNHNY and CDR2 is SVGAGI in the germline V gene (reference sequence). The CDR3 runs 15 residues. Trimming shortened V by 0 bases and J by 0 bases, and 7 bases separated the two germline ends. CDR3 nucleotides: TGTGCCAGCAGTTACTCGAAAGGGAGCACAGATACGCAGTATTTT. This encodes CASSYSKGSTDTQYF.

The genes are TRBV7-8 and TRBJ1-2; D gene ambiguous. The CDR3 runs 13 residues. The V and J ends lost 1 base and 3 bases respectively, with 6 bases between them. From germline, CDR1 is SGHVS and CDR2 FQNEAQ. In nucleotides, the CDR3 is TGTGCCAGCAGCTTAGTAGGCCACTATGGCTACACCTTC. Amino acids: CASSLVGHYGYTF.

The chain is built from TRBV2 and TRBJ1-4, with 7 bases that match TRBD1. CDR1 and CDR2 (germline): SNHLY, FYNNEI. The V gene end was trimmed by 2 bases and the J gene end by 6 bases; junction bases not matched to a gene: 3. The CDR3 is 14 amino acids. CDR3 nucleotides: TGTGCCAGCAGTGAACTAGACAGGGATGAAAAACTGTTTTTT. Protein: CASSELDRDEKLFF.

This clone has only a few counts. The chain links TRBV4-1 to TRBJ1-4, with D possibly matching TRBD1 (5 bases). The CDR3 covers 16 residues. Germline V gene sequence: CDR1 MGHRA, CDR2 YSYEKL. Trimming took 1 base from V and 1 from J, leaving 10 bases between them. CDR3 in amino acids: CASSQGDSGTNEKLFF. DNA of the CDR3: TGCGCCAGCAGCCAAGGTGACAGTGGAACTAATGAAAAACTGTTTTTT.

V is TRBV3-1 (or the pseudogene TRBV3-2) and J is TRBJ2-2; D unresolved. CDR1 and CDR2 from the germline V gene are LGHDT and YNNKEL (reference sequence). With 1 base removed from V and 4 bases from J, the gap between germline ends came to 10 bases. The CDR3 has 15 residues. CDR3 loop: CASSQVATLTGELFF. The CDR3 DNA follows: TGTGCCAGCAGCCAAGTCGCGACTCTCACCGGGGAGCTGTTTTTT.

The chain is built from TRBV7-9 and TRBJ1-4; D not resolved. This CDR3 comprises 14 residues. Trimming removed 3 bases at V and 8 bases at J, with 13 bases between. Germline CDR1 and CDR2: SEHNR and FQNEAQ (reference sequence). The CDR3 sequence: CASSFSEAREKLFF. CDR3 DNA sequence: TGTGCCAGCAGCTTCTCGGAGGCTAGGGAAAAACTGTTTTTT.

The rearrangement links TRBV19 to TRBJ2-1; TRBD2 matches at 10 bases. The germline CDR1 and CDR2 sequences are LNHDA and SQIVND (reference sequence). V trimming: 6 bases; J trimming: 2 bases; junction bases outside the gene matches: 4. The CDR3 extends over 15 amino acids. The CDR3 nucleotides are TGTGCCAGTAGATGGAGCGGGGGGGCCTACAATGAGCAGTTCTTC. This sequence encodes CASRWSGGAYNEQFF.

V and J are TRBV28 and TRBJ1-1; D gene unclear. V was trimmed by 8 bases and J by 0 bases, leaving 4 bases between them. The germline V gene encodes CDR1 MDHEN and CDR2 SYDVKM. CDR3 length equals 11 residues. DNA of the CDR3: TGTGCCAGCGGAGTGAACACTGAAGCTTTCTTT. Amino acid sequence: CASGVNTEAFF.

For this clone: Mismatch with germline at one junction end may stem from a read error. The rearrangement uses TRBV5-6 and TRBJ1-6; D is unresolved. In germline, CDR1 is SGHDT, CDR2 YYEEEE. This CDR3 is built from 12 residues. The CDR3 here is CASSSNNSPLHF. The CDR3 region has the DNA TGTGCCAGCAGCTCCAATAATTCACCCCTCCACTTT. The entire variable domain, with the rest obtained from reference TRBV5-6 and TRBJ1-6, is as follows: DAGVTQSPTHLIKTRGQQVTLRCSPKSGHDTVSWYQQALGQGPQFIFQYYEEEERQRGNFPDRFSGHQFPNYSSELNVNALLLGDSALYLCASSSNNSPLHFGNGTRLTVT.

V gene TRBV7-7 combines with J gene TRBJ2-2; 8 bases line up with TRBD1. Losses at the gene ends were 1 base for V and 6 bases for J; bases not matched to a gene: 4. Germline CDR1 reads SSHAT; CDR2 reads FNYEAQ (reference sequence). CDR3 size: 15 residues. The CDR3: CASSLGRGQAGELFF. The CDR3 coding sequence is TGTGCCAGCAGCTTAGGCAGGGGGCAGGCCGGGGAGCTGTTTTTT.

This clone was seen only a few times. The rearrangement joins TRBV25-1 to TRBJ1-5; weak D call: TRBD1 (5 bases). Germline V CDR1 and CDR2: MGHDK, SYGVNS. CDR3 size: 13 residues. V dropped 5 bases and J dropped 6 bases, with 11 bases sitting between them. In DNA form, the CDR3 reads TGTGCCAGCAGTCCCTTCGGGGGTCAGCCCCAGCATTTT. Translating it yields CASSPFGGQPQHF. Variable domain in full (rest from reference TRBV25-1 and TRBJ1-5): EADIYQTPRYLVIGTGKKITLECSQTMGHDKMYWYQQDPGMELHLIHYSYGVNSTEKGDLSSESTVSRIRTEHFPLTLESARPSHTSQYLCASSPFGGQPQHFGDGTRLSIL.

CDR3 protein: CASSLDLGAYGYTF. DNA of the CDR3: TGTGCCAGCAGCTTAGATTTAGGTGCCTATGGCTACACCTTC. This rearrangement joins TRBV7-9 to TRBJ1-2, with D uncertain. Germline CDR1 SEHNR, CDR2 FQNEAQ (reference sequence). V was clipped by 1 base and J by 4 bases, with 10 bases between them. CDR3 length equals 14 residues. The full variable domain, in which reference TRBV7-9 and TRBJ1-2 provide the parts outside the CDR3, is DTGVSQNPRHKITKRGQNVTFRCDPISEHNRLYWYRQTLGQGPEFLTYFQNEAQLEKSRLLSDRFSAERPKGSFSTLEIQRTEQGDSAMYLCASSLDLGAYGYTFGSGTRLTVV.

The genes are TRBV2 and TRBJ1-1; D uncertain. The CDR3 runs to 17 residues. The V and J ends lost 3 bases and 4 bases respectively, with 21 bases between them. Germline CDR1 is SNHLY and CDR2 is FYNNEI. The chain's CDR3 is CASSDPEGSLLLTEAFF. The CDR3 region has the DNA TGTGCCAGCAGTGATCCCGAAGGCAGCTTATTACTCACTGAAGCTTTCTTT.

This clone was counted once. The V call is TRBV18, the J call TRBJ1-2; TRBD1 aligns across 10 bases. J lost 3 bases, V lost 2 bases, and 0 bases had no gene match. The CDR3 contains 14 residues. The germline CDR1 and CDR2 sequences are KGHSH and LQKENI. CDR3: CASSPGTGDYGYTF. In nucleotides, the CDR3 is TGTGCCAGCTCACCAGGGACAGGGGACTATGGCTACACCTTC.